The clone carrying this T cell receptor (beta chain) was seen a few times. Its antigen is currently unknown. Each CDR3 protein gets one entry after TCRdb re-called the 5' RACE reads with MiXCR. The sample yields 400,000 or so distinct CDR3 sequences, around 20% seen once. These data come from a study of T-cell memory formation after mild COVID-19. Study-wide findings and caveats: Memory sampled before infection contained some responding clones, suggesting cross-reactive memory joined.

The V gene lost 4 bases and the J gene lost 0 bases, with 16 bases spanning the gap. In germline, CDR1 is SNHLY, CDR2 FYNNEI. There are 16 residues in the CDR3. This clonotype was obtained from an adult woman who had mild COVID-19 (a few samples of this study predate the infection). Cell type and time point are not known. Sequences were obtained from PBMCs or a T cell subset sorted from them (not recorded which). This rearrangement joins TRBV2 to TRBJ2-7; D might be TRBD1 (6 bases). The CDR3 loop reads CASSGDPGHFSYEQYF. CDR3 in DNA: TGTGCCAGCAGTGGGGACCCGGGACACTTCTCCTACGAGCAGTACTTC.